Included here is one TCR beta chain sequence, with context. Reverse transcription of all isolated RNA meant that expressed TCRB transcripts were sequenced. Produced via immunoSEQ multiplex PCR; TCRdb's table is partial and in-frame only. The sample gives under 400,000 clones, around 20% of which show up once; around 0.04% is in the top ten. These data come from a study of beta chain features in type 1 diabetes. Germline V lookup: CDR1 DFQATT, CDR2 SNEGSKA (reference sequence). The CDR3 loop spans 11 amino acids. Trimming took off 3 bases at V and 10 bases at J, with 10 bases between the two ends. Sequenced input: naive CD4+ T cells from blood. The clonotype originates from a woman in her late teens or twenties in good health. The gene calls are TRBV20-1 and TRBJ2-1; D is unclear. This CDR3 reads CSASSSREQFF. DNA for the CDR3: TGCAGTGCTAGCTCCTCTCGGGAGCAGTTCTTC.